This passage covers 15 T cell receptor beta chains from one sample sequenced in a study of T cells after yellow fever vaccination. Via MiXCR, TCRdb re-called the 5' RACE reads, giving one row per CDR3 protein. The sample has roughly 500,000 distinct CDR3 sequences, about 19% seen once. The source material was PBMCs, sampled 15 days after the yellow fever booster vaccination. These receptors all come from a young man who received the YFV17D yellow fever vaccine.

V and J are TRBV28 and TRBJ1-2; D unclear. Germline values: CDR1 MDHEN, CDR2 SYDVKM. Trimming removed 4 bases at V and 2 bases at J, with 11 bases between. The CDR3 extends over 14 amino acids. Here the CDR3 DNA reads TGTGCCAGCAGTTCAGGCATCGCCAACTATGGCTACACCTTC. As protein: CASSSGIANYGYTF.

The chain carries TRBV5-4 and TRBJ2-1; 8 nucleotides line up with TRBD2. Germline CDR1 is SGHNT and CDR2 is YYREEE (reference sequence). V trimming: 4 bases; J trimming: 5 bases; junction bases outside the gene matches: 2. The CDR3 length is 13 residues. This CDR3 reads CASSGGLDNEQFF. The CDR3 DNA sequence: TGTGCCAGCAGCGGGGGACTAGACAATGAGCAGTTCTTC.

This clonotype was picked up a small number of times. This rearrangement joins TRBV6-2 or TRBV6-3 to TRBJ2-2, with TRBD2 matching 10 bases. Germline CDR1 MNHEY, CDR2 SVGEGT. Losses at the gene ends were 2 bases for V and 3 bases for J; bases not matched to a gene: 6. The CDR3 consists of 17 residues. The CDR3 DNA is TGTGCCAGCAGTTACAGTTTTGGACTAGCGGACACCGGGGAGCTGTTTTTT. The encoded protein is CASSYSFGLADTGELFF.

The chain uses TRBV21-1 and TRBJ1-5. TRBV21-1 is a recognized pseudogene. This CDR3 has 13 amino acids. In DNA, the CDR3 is TGTGCCAGCAGACCGTTGGTTGTCCAGCCCCAGCATTTT. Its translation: CASRPLVVQPQHF.

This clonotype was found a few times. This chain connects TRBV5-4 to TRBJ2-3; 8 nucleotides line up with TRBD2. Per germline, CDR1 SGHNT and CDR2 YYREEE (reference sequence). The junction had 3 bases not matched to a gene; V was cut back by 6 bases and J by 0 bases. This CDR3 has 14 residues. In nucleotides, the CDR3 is TGTGCCAGCAAGGTAGCGGGGAGCACAGATACGCAGTATTTT. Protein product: CASKVAGSTDTQYF.

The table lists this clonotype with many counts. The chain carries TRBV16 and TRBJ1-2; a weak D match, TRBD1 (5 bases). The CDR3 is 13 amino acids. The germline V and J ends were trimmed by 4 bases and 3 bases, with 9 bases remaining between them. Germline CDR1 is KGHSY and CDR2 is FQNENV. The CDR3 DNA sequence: TGTGCCAGCAGCCCTGGGGGGGACTATGGCTACACCTTC. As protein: CASSPGGDYGYTF.

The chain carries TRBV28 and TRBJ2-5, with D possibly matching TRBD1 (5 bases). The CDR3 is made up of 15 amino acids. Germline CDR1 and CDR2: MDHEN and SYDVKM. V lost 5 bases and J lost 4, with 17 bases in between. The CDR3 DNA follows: TGTGCCAGCAGTGAACTGACAGAGAGTTTAGAGACCCAGTACTTC. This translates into CASSELTESLETQYF.

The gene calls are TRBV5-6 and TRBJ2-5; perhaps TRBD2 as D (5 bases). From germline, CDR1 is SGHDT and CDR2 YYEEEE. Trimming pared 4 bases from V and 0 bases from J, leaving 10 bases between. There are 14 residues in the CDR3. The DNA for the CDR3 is TGTGCCAGCAGCCGGGGAGTGGACCAAGAGACCCAGTACTTC. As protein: CASSRGVDQETQYF.

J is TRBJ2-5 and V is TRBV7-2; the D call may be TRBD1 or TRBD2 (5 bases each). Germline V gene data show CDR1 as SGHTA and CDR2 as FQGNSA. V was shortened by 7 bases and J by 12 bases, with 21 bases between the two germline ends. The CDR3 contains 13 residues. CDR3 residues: CASTEGRSPIKYF. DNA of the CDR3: TGTGCCAGCACCGAGGGACGTAGCCCAATCAAGTACTTC.

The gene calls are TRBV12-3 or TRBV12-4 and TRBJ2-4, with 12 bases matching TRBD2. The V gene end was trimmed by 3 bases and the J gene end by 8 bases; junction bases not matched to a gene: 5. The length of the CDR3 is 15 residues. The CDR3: CASSLGLAGGDIQYF. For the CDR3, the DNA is TGTGCCAGCAGTTTGGGGCTAGCGGGAGGGGACATTCAGTACTTC.

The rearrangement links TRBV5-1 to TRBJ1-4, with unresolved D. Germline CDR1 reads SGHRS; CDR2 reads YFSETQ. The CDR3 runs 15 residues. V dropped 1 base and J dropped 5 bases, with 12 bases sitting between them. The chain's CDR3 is CASSLSGSWNEKLFF. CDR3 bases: TGCGCCAGCAGCTTGTCGGGCAGTTGGAATGAAAAACTGTTTTTT.

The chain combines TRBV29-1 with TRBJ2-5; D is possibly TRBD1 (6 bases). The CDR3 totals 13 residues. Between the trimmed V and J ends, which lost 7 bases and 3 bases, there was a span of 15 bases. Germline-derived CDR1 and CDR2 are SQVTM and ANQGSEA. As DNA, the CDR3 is TGCAGCGCTGGCCGAAGACAGGAAGAGACCCAGTACTTC. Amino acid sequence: CSAGRRQEETQYF.

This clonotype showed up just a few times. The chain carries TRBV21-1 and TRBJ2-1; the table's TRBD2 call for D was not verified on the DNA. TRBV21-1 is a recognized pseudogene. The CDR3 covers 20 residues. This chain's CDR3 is CASSKVSQGLPKPDYNEQFF. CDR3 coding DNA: TGTGCCAGCAGCAAAGTTTCGCAGGGCCTCCCTAAACCTGACTACAATGAGCAGTTCTTC.

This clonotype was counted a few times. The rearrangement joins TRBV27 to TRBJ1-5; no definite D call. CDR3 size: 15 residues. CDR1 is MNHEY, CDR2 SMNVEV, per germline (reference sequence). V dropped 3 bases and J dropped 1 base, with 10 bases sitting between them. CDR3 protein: CASSFNPLSNQPQHF. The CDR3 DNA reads TGTGCCAGCAGTTTCAACCCGCTCAGCAATCAGCCCCAGCATTTT.

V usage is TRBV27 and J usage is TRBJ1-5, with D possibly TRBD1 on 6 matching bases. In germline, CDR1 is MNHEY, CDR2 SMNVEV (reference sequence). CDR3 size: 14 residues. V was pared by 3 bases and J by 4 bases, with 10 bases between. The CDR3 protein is CASSLVGANQPQHF. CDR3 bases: TGTGCCAGCAGTTTGGTGGGGGCTAATCAGCCCCAGCATTTT.